These 13 T cell receptor beta chains originate from one sample sequenced in a study of shared clonotypes between healthy human individuals. The repertoire was sequenced with immunoSEQ multiplex PCR; TCRdb's copy has only in-frame clones and lacks some. The table lists roughly 2,300,000 clones, 92% of them singletons. The specimen sequenced was naive CD4+ T cells from PBMCs. As to subset: CD45RA+ positively selected. These receptors were obtained from a man in his late teens or twenties in good health. Some clones in this sample may be carry-over from other donors' samples.

This clone has just a few counts. The identical CDR3 is also encoded by other nucleotide sequences in the sample. CDR3 amino acids: CASSDLGTEAFF. As DNA, the CDR3 is TGTGCCAGCAGTGATCTTGGGACTGAAGCTTTCTTT. V usage is TRBV6-1 and J usage is TRBJ1-1, with D unclear. The CDR3 spans 12 residues. Germline V gene lookup returns CDR1 MNHNS and CDR2 SASEGT. V lost 3 bases to trimming and J lost 5 bases, with 7 bases between them.

The chain links TRBV27 to TRBJ1-1, with 8 bases matching TRBD1. The germline gives CDR1 MNHEY, CDR2 SMNVEV (reference sequence). The CDR3 covers 13 residues. With V trimmed by 6 bases and J by 3 bases, 3 bases remained unmatched. As DNA, the CDR3 is TGTGCCAGCAGGCGGGACAGGTACACTGAAGCTTTCTTT. It specifies CASRRDRYTEAFF.

The rearrangement links TRBV27 to TRBJ1-1; D not resolved. The germline V gene encodes CDR1 MNHEY and CDR2 SMNVEV (reference sequence). The V gene lost 5 bases and the J gene lost 2 bases, with 24 bases spanning the gap. This CDR3 comprises 18 residues. The chain's CDR3 is CASSPGDARRVSNTEAFF. CDR3 coding DNA: TGTGCCAGCAGTCCAGGTGACGCGAGAAGGGTAAGCAACACTGAAGCTTTCTTT.

The chain is built from TRBV7-3 and TRBJ2-3; perhaps TRBD2 as D (6 bases). The V and J ends lost 1 base and 3 bases respectively, with 8 bases between them. CDR1 and CDR2 from the germline V gene are SGHTA and FQGTGA. The CDR3 totals 14 residues. CDR3 residues: CASSLMEGTDTQYF. As DNA, the CDR3 is TGTGCCAGCAGCTTAATGGAGGGAACAGATACGCAGTATTTT.

This clone was recorded once. V gene TRBV7-2 combines with J gene TRBJ2-5; possible D gene TRBD2, 5 bases. The CDR3 has 15 amino acids. Germline V lookup: CDR1 SGHTA, CDR2 FQGNSA. Trimming stripped 1 base from V and 3 bases from J, with 12 bases between. The chain's CDR3 is CASSLDRGREETQYF. DNA for the CDR3: TGTGCCAGCAGCTTAGATCGGGGTAGGGAAGAGACCCAGTACTTC. The entire variable domain, with the rest obtained from reference TRBV7-2 and TRBJ2-5, is as follows: GAGVSQSPSNKVTEKGKDVELRCDPISGHTALYWYRQSLGQGLEFLIYFQGNSAPDKSGLPSDRFSAERTGGSVSTLTIQRTQQEDSAVYLCASSLDRGREETQYFGPGTRLLVL.

The CDR3 sequence is CASSHPSGQGGNQPQHF. In DNA form, the CDR3 reads TGTGCCAGCAGTCACCCCTCGGGGCAGGGCGGCAATCAGCCCCAGCATTTT. This chain connects TRBV2 to TRBJ1-5; TRBD1 is a possible D gene (5 bases). Germline lookup yields CDR1 SNHLY and CDR2 FYNNEI. With 5 bases removed from V and 2 bases from J, the gap between germline ends came to 19 bases. CDR3 length: 17 amino acids.

In regard to this clone: The sample carries other DNA sequences with the same CDR3. The chain has TRBV7-3 and TRBJ1-3; no clear D. V shed 0 bases and J shed 1 base, with 4 bases lying between them. Germline V lookup: CDR1 SGHTA, CDR2 FQGTGA. The CDR3 spans 14 residues. The CDR3 sequence is CASSLTGSGNTIYF. The DNA for the CDR3 is TGTGCCAGCAGCTTAACGGGGTCTGGAAACACCATATATTTT.

The genes are TRBV4-2 and TRBJ1-1; D gene ambiguous. The germline gives CDR1 LGHNA, CDR2 YNFKEQ. The CDR3 spans 14 residues. The germline V and J ends were trimmed by 0 bases and 4 bases, with 9 bases remaining between them. The CDR3 nucleotides read TGTGCCAGCAGCCAAGAGCCGGCTTCCACTGAAGCTTTCTTT. It encodes CASSQEPASTEAFF.

This clone occurred a few times. Other DNA sequences in the same sample also yield this CDR3. This chain connects TRBV29-1 to TRBJ1-5; D remains unclear. CDR1 SQVTM and CDR2 ANQGSEA come from the germline V gene. The CDR3 loop spans 13 amino acids. Deletions cut 5 bases from V and 0 bases from J, with 8 bases between. CDR3 sequence: CSVSRDSNQPQHF. In nucleotides, the CDR3 is TGCAGCGTTTCGAGAGATAGCAATCAGCCCCAGCATTTT.

Only one count was recorded for this clone. V and J are TRBV19 and TRBJ2-1; TRBD2 matches 12 bases. CDR1 is LNHDA and CDR2 is SQIVND in the germline V gene (reference sequence). The CDR3 covers 15 residues. V dropped 8 bases and J dropped 9; count of bases not matched to a gene: 11. CDR3 loop: CASGSRLAGGGEQFF. CDR3 sequence (DNA): TGTGCCAGTGGGAGTAGGCTAGCGGGAGGGGGTGAGCAGTTCTTC.

V usage is TRBV9 and J usage is TRBJ2-4; 13 bases align to TRBD2. With V trimmed by 6 bases and J by 8 bases, 8 bases remained unmatched. CDR1 and CDR2 (germline): SGDLS, YYNGEE. The CDR3 spans 15 residues. In DNA form, the CDR3 reads TGTGCCAGCACCGAGGCCGGGACTAGCGGGGACATTCAGTACTTC. It yields the protein CASTEAGTSGDIQYF.

Concerning this clone: Other DNA sequences in the same sample also yield this CDR3. This chain joins TRBV27 and TRBJ2-7; perhaps TRBD2 as D (6 bases). This CDR3 has 13 amino acids. V was shortened by 5 bases and J by 2 bases, with 10 bases between the two germline ends. Germline CDR1 reads MNHEY; CDR2 reads SMNVEV (reference sequence). CDR3 loop: CASSLRGTYEQYF. The CDR3 DNA follows: TGTGCCAGCAGTCTCCGGGGGACCTACGAGCAGTACTTC.

The CDR3 DNA reads as TGTGCCAGCAGCTGGACGACAGGTCGCTACGAGCAGTACTTC. It is translated as CASSWTTGRYEQYF. The chain combines TRBV7-8 with TRBJ2-7, with D possibly being TRBD1 (6 bases). Germline CDR1 and CDR2: SGHVS and FQNEAQ. Trimming stripped 4 bases from V and 3 bases from J, with 13 bases between. CDR3 size: 14 residues.